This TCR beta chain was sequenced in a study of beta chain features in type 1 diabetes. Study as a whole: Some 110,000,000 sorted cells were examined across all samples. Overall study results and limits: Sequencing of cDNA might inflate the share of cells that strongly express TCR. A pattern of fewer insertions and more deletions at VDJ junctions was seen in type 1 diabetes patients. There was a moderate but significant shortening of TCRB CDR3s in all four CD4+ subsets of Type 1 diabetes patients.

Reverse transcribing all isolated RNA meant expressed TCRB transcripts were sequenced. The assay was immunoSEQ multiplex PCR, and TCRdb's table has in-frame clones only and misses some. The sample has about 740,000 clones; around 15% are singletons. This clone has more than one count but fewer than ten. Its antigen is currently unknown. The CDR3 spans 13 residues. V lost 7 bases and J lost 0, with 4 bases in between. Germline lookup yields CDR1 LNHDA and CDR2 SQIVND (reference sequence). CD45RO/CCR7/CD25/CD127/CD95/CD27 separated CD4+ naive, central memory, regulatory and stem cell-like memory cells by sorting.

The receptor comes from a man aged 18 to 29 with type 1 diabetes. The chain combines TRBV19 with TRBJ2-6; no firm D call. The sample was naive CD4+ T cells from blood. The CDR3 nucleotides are TGTGCCAGTATGCGCTCTGGGGCCAACGTCCTGACTTTC. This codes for CASMRSGANVLTF.